This T cell receptor (beta chain) was identified during a study of T cell repertoires in cytomegalovirus infection. This clonotype was seen ten or more times. Per the germline V gene, CDR1 is DFQATT and CDR2 is SNEGSKA (reference sequence). CDR3 length: 18 residues. Trimming cost V 6 bases and J 4 bases; bases outside gene matches: 21. TCRdb independently ran MiXCR on the reads; one entry per CDR3 protein. The sample has about 180,000 distinct CDR3 sequences; around 15% are singletons. The sample consisted of PBMCs. This sequence originates from a human donor in good health (CMV status not recorded). Some clones in this sample may be carry-over from other donors' samples. The chain is built from TRBV20-1 and TRBJ1-5, with 7 positions matching TRBD1. The CDR3 here is CSAASQKPGTDINQPQHF. CDR3 bases: TGCAGTGCAGCGAGCCAAAAACCAGGGACAGACATTAATCAGCCCCAGCATTTT.